This TCR beta chain came from a study of blood T cell repertoires in COVID-19. Assay: immunoSEQ multiplex PCR; the TCRdb copy retains only in-frame clones and omits some. Among under 550,000 clones listed, roughly 89% were seen once. This clonotype originated in a young man with COVID-19, enrolled during active disease. The source material was peripheral blood.

The CDR3 nucleotides are TGTGCCAGCAGCCAAGAGCCTAGCGGGAGGGTGGGCCCCTACGAGCAGTACTTC. This codes for CASSQEPSGRVGPYEQYF. The V gene is TRBV3-1 (or the pseudogene TRBV3-2), the J gene TRBJ2-7; 12 bases map to TRBD2. This CDR3 has 18 residues. The V segment lost 0 bases and the J segment 2 bases; nucleotides outside the gene matches: 8. Germline values: CDR1 LGHDT, CDR2 YNNKEL (reference sequence).